The rows below give T cell receptor beta chains drawn from one sample of a study of T-cell memory formation after mild COVID-19. One entry per CDR3 protein results from TCRdb running MiXCR on the 5' RACE reads. Among some 440,000 distinct CDR3 sequences listed, about 23% were seen once. Sample: PBMCs or a T cell subset sorted from them (not recorded which). All receptors derive from an adult woman who had mild COVID-19 (a few samples of this study predate the infection). Cell type and time point are not known. Both conserved end residues are part of each CDR3. The order of the fields is clone size, D gene, J gene, V gene, CDR3 protein, CDR3 DNA. The D gene is left open where the match is weak. Not all rows give a size; the values are once, few, many and, for expanded clones, a class.

>NA|TRBD1|TRBJ2-1|TRBV4-1
CASSQGRQGNPSNEQFF
TGCGCCAGCAGCCAAGGGAGACAGGGGAACCCTTCCAATGAGCAGTTCTTC
>few|NA|TRBJ2-1|TRBV24-1
CATSDPNSSFEQFF
TGTGCCACCAGTGATCCAAATTCTAGCTTTGAGCAGTTCTTC
>NA|TRBD2|TRBJ2-7|TRBV4-1
CASSLVRTRSSYEQYF
TGCGCCAGCAGCCTCGTCCGGACTAGGAGCTCCTACGAGCAGTACTTC
>NA|NA|TRBJ2-5|TRBV24-1
CATSDLQRGKETQYF
TGTGCCACCAGTGATTTGCAACGCGGGAAAGAGACCCAGTACTTC
>NA|NA|TRBJ2-2|TRBV29-1
CSVGLVSNTGELFF
TGCAGCGTTGGGTTGGTCTCGAACACCGGGGAGCTGTTTTTT
>few|NA|TRBJ1-1|TRBV3-1
CASSPRGSTEAFF
TGTGCCAGCAGCCCCAGGGGATCCACTGAAGCTTTCTTT
>few|NA|TRBJ2-3|TRBV11-1
CASSLGAQRFTDTQYF
TGTGCCAGCAGCTTAGGGGCCCAGCGGTTCACAGATACGCAGTATTTT
>NA|NA|TRBJ2-2|TRBV19
CASSIWPNTGELFF
TGTGCCAGTAGTATCTGGCCGAACACCGGGGAGCTGTTTTTT
>few|NA|TRBJ2-5|TRBV29-1
CSVEGATGEGETQYF
TGCAGCGTTGAGGGGGCGACGGGAGAAGGGGAGACCCAGTACTTC
>NA|TRBD1|TRBJ2-5|TRBV5-6
CASSWTTGGAGKETQYF
TGTGCCAGCAGCTGGACCACAGGGGGCGCGGGGAAAGAGACCCAGTACTTC
>few|NA|TRBJ2-1|TRBV7-9
CASSLALMGGRLEGNEQFF
TGTGCCAGCAGCTTAGCGCTAATGGGGGGTCGGCTGGAGGGCAATGAGCAGTTCTTC
>NA|TRBD1|TRBJ2-1|TRBV3-1
CASSHLLGQGSYNEQFF
TGTGCCAGCAGCCACCTCCTGGGACAGGGGAGCTACAATGAGCAGTTCTTC
>NA|NA|TRBJ2-7|TRBV21-1
CASSTPQGAMHEQYF
TGTGCCAGCAGCACACCCCAGGGGGCGATGCACGAGCAGTACTTC
>NA|TRBD1|TRBJ2-7|TRBV30
CAWSVGTGKADEQYF
TGTGCCTGGAGTGTAGGGACAGGGAAGGCGGACGAGCAGTACTTC
>NA|TRBD2|TRBJ2-7|TRBV7-2
CASTMTGGYEQYF
TGTGCCAGCACCATGACGGGGGGATACGAGCAGTACTTC
>once|NA|TRBJ1-3|TRBV6-5
CASSYGLTSSGNTIYF
TGTGCCAGCAGTTACGGCTTGACGTCCTCTGGAAACACCATATATTTT
>NA|TRBD2|TRBJ2-7|TRBV5-1
CASSLAPSGLSSYEQYF
TGCGCCAGCAGCTTGGCGCCTAGCGGGTTGAGCTCCTACGAGCAGTACTTC
>many|TRBD2|TRBJ2-2|TRBV5-1
CASSLGLAGPTGELFF
TGCGCCAGCAGCTTGGGACTAGCGGGACCCACCGGGGAGCTGTTTTTT
>NA|TRBD1|TRBJ2-7|TRBV5-1
CASSLGAGTGGYEQYF
TGCGCCAGCAGCTTAGGTGCCGGGACAGGAGGCTACGAGCAGTACTTC
>NA|NA|TRBJ2-3|TRBV24-1
CATSDLRDTQYF
TGTGCCACCAGTGATTTGCGGGATACGCAGTATTTT
>few|NA|TRBJ2-5|TRBV5-5
CASTPQGVQETQYF
TGTGCCAGCACTCCCCAGGGAGTACAAGAGACCCAGTACTTC
>few|NA|TRBJ1-1|TRBV7-9
CASSLNRAAEAFF
TGTGCCAGCAGCCTAAACCGGGCAGCTGAAGCTTTCTTT
>NA|NA|TRBJ1-1|TRBV29-1
CSVEDRSRSLEAFF
TGCAGCGTTGAAGATCGCAGCAGGTCACTGGAAGCTTTCTTT
>NA|NA|TRBJ2-6|TRBV12-3/TRBV12-4
CASSLVQSGANVLTF
TGTGCCAGCAGCCTTGTCCAGTCTGGGGCCAACGTCCTGACTTTC
>few|NA|TRBJ2-5|TRBV5-1
CASSLYGSGIQETQYF
TGCGCCAGCAGCTTGTACGGTAGCGGAATCCAAGAGACCCAGTACTTC
>few|TRBD1|TRBJ1-2|TRBV9
CASSGGQGVSYTF
TGTGCCAGCAGCGGAGGACAGGGAGTCAGCTACACCTTC
>NA|TRBD2|TRBJ2-3|TRBV10-3
CAISETNLAGEYDTQYF
TGTGCCATCAGTGAGACAAATCTAGCGGGGGAATATGATACGCAGTATTTT
>few|TRBD2|TRBJ2-3|TRBV7-2
CASSSTSGWEDTQYF
TGTGCCAGCAGCTCGACTAGCGGGTGGGAAGATACGCAGTATTTT